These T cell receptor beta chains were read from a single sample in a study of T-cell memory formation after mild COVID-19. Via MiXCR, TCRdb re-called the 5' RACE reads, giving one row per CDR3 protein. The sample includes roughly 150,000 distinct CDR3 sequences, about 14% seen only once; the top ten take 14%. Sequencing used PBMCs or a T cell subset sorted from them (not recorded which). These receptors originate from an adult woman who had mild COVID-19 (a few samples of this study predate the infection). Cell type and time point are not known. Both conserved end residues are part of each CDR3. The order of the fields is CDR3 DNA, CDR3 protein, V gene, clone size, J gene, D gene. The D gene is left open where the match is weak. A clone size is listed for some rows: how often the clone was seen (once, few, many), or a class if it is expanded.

CDR3nt: TGTGCCATCAGTGATACCGGGACTCCGGACGGGGAGACCCAGTACTTC
CDR3aa: CAISDTGTPDGETQYF
v_gene: TRBV10-3
abundance: few
j_gene: TRBJ2-5
d_gene: NA

CDR3nt: TGTGCCACCAGTGATCTGGGGGATAGCGGGAGGAACGATGAGCAGTTCTTC
CDR3aa: CATSDLGDSGRNDEQFF
v_gene: TRBV24-1
abundance: NA
j_gene: TRBJ2-1
d_gene: TRBD2

CDR3nt: TGCAGCGCCGGCAGGGACACGAACACCGGGGAGCTGTTTTTT
CDR3aa: CSAGRDTNTGELFF
v_gene: TRBV29-1
abundance: few
j_gene: TRBJ2-2
d_gene: NA

CDR3nt: TGCAGCGTTGGGGAAACCGGGGAGCTGTTTTTT
CDR3aa: CSVGETGELFF
v_gene: TRBV29-1
abundance: many
j_gene: TRBJ2-2
d_gene: NA

CDR3nt: TGCGCCAGCAGCCAAGAAGGAGACTTTGGCAGAACAGATACGCAGTATTTT
CDR3aa: CASSQEGDFGRTDTQYF
v_gene: TRBV4-3
abundance: many
j_gene: TRBJ2-3
d_gene: NA

CDR3nt: TGTGCCAGCAGTCCCCAAGGTTTCTCCTACGAGCAGTACTTC
CDR3aa: CASSPQGFSYEQYF
v_gene: TRBV27
abundance: few
j_gene: TRBJ2-7
d_gene: NA

CDR3nt: TGTGCCAGCAGTTACGGACAGACCTACGAGCAGTACTTC
CDR3aa: CASSYGQTYEQYF
v_gene: TRBV6-6
abundance: few
j_gene: TRBJ2-7
d_gene: NA

CDR3nt: TGCGCCAGCAGCTCAGGGACAGGGGCGGACATTCAGTACTTC
CDR3aa: CASSSGTGADIQYF
v_gene: TRBV5-1
abundance: few
j_gene: TRBJ2-4
d_gene: TRBD1

CDR3nt: TGTGCCAGCCGGGACGGTCTCTATAACTATGGCTACACCTTC
CDR3aa: CASRDGLYNYGYTF
v_gene: TRBV9
abundance: NA
j_gene: TRBJ1-2
d_gene: NA

CDR3nt: TGTGCCATCAGTGGGGAAGGGCGGGGAGAGACCCAGTACTTC
CDR3aa: CAISGEGRGETQYF
v_gene: TRBV10-3
abundance: many
j_gene: TRBJ2-5
d_gene: NA

CDR3nt: TGTGCCAGCAGCCCCGTACAGTTTCTGGTAGCCGGGGAGCTGTTTTTT
CDR3aa: CASSPVQFLVAGELFF
v_gene: TRBV11-2
abundance: few
j_gene: TRBJ2-2
d_gene: NA

CDR3nt: TGTGCCACCAGCAGAGCGCTCACTTTCACTGAAGCTTTCTTT
CDR3aa: CATSRALTFTEAFF
v_gene: TRBV15
abundance: NA
j_gene: TRBJ1-1
d_gene: NA

CDR3nt: TGTGCCAGCAGTTTCTTCGGGGCGAACTACGAGCAGTACTTC
CDR3aa: CASSFFGANYEQYF
v_gene: TRBV12-3/TRBV12-4
abundance: NA
j_gene: TRBJ2-7
d_gene: NA

CDR3nt: TGTGCCAGCAGTCCGACGCCGCCGTACGAGCAGTACTTC
CDR3aa: CASSPTPPYEQYF
v_gene: TRBV27
abundance: few
j_gene: TRBJ2-7
d_gene: NA

CDR3nt: TGTGCCAGTAGTCAGGCGGGGTCGTATGGCTACACCTTC
CDR3aa: CASSQAGSYGYTF
v_gene: TRBV19
abundance: NA
j_gene: TRBJ1-2
d_gene: NA

CDR3nt: TGTGCCAGCAGCCGGACTAGGAGGGGTAACCCAGCCAAAAACATTCAGTACTTC
CDR3aa: CASSRTRRGNPAKNIQYF
v_gene: TRBV12-3/TRBV12-4
abundance: many
j_gene: TRBJ2-4
d_gene: TRBD2

CDR3nt: TGTGCCAGCAGCTCACCGACTAGCCGGGAGAATGAGCAGTTCTTC
CDR3aa: CASSSPTSRENEQFF
v_gene: TRBV5-6
abundance: NA
j_gene: TRBJ2-1
d_gene: TRBD2

CDR3nt: TGTGCCAGCACCACCCGACGGGGGGCCAACGTCCTGACTTTC
CDR3aa: CASTTRRGANVLTF
v_gene: TRBV12-3/TRBV12-4
abundance: NA
j_gene: TRBJ2-6
d_gene: NA

CDR3nt: TGTGCCAGCAGCTTTTGGCGGGGGGACACAGATACGCAGTATTTT
CDR3aa: CASSFWRGDTDTQYF
v_gene: TRBV7-3
abundance: NA
j_gene: TRBJ2-3
d_gene: TRBD2

CDR3nt: TGTGCCAGCAGTTCCGACGGAGGCGGGAGCCCAGCCGGGGGGCAGTACTTC
CDR3aa: CASSSDGGGSPAGGQYF
v_gene: TRBV7-2
abundance: few
j_gene: TRBJ2-7
d_gene: TRBD2

CDR3nt: TGTGCCAGCAGTTTAGCTATCGGACAGGGACGCTCCTACGAGCAGTACTTC
CDR3aa: CASSLAIGQGRSYEQYF
v_gene: TRBV12-3/TRBV12-4
abundance: few
j_gene: TRBJ2-7
d_gene: TRBD1

CDR3nt: TGTGCCAGCAGTTCCCGGGACAAGTACTACGAGCAGTACTTC
CDR3aa: CASSSRDKYYEQYF
v_gene: TRBV27
abundance: NA
j_gene: TRBJ2-7
d_gene: NA

CDR3nt: TGTGCCAGCAGCTTAGTAGCGGGGATGTACGAGCAGTACTTC
CDR3aa: CASSLVAGMYEQYF
v_gene: TRBV7-2
abundance: NA
j_gene: TRBJ2-7
d_gene: TRBD2

CDR3nt: TGTGCCAGCAGCTTAACGGGGGGGGCGGCAGATACGCAGTATTTT
CDR3aa: CASSLTGGAADTQYF
v_gene: TRBV7-6
abundance: few
j_gene: TRBJ2-3
d_gene: TRBD2

CDR3nt: TGTGCCAGCAGGCCCAGACTAGGGAATACGCAGTATTTT
CDR3aa: CASRPRLGNTQYF
v_gene: TRBV7-2
abundance: few
j_gene: TRBJ2-3
d_gene: NA

CDR3nt: TGCAGTGCTAGAGATTTCTCTAGCGCGGGGGAGCTGTTTTTT
CDR3aa: CSARDFSSAGELFF
v_gene: TRBV20-1
abundance: few
j_gene: TRBJ2-2
d_gene: NA

CDR3nt: TGTGCCAGCAGCTCGTTTGGAACCTACGAGCAGTACTTC
CDR3aa: CASSSFGTYEQYF
v_gene: TRBV5-6
abundance: NA
j_gene: TRBJ2-7
d_gene: NA

CDR3nt: TGCGCCAGCAGGCTGGACAGGGGCGGTGGAAACACCATATATTTT
CDR3aa: CASRLDRGGGNTIYF
v_gene: TRBV5-1
abundance: few
j_gene: TRBJ1-3
d_gene: TRBD1

CDR3nt: TGTGCCAGCAGCTTAGTACCACTAGCGGGTCTACGCTACAATGAGCAGTTCTTC
CDR3aa: CASSLVPLAGLRYNEQFF
v_gene: TRBV7-9
abundance: NA
j_gene: TRBJ2-1
d_gene: TRBD2

CDR3nt: TGCGCCAGCAGCTTCTCAGGGAGCTCCTACGAGCAGTACTTC
CDR3aa: CASSFSGSSYEQYF
v_gene: TRBV5-1
abundance: many
j_gene: TRBJ2-7
d_gene: NA

CDR3nt: TGTGCCACCAGTGACCGCTCACTAGCGGGGGGGCGAGAATTC
CDR3aa: CATSDRSLAGGREF
v_gene: TRBV24-1
abundance: few
j_gene: TRBJ2-1
d_gene: TRBD2

CDR3nt: TGTGCCAGCAGGGAACCTCTCTGGGCGGGTGGTAATTCACCCCTCCACTTT
CDR3aa: CASREPLWAGGNSPLHF
v_gene: TRBV2
abundance: NA
j_gene: TRBJ1-6
d_gene: NA

CDR3nt: TGCGCCAGCAGGCTAGGGGGCCGAGGCACCGGGGAGCTGTTTTTT
CDR3aa: CASRLGGRGTGELFF
v_gene: TRBV4-1
abundance: NA
j_gene: TRBJ2-2
d_gene: TRBD1

CDR3nt: TGTGCCAGCAGTTTACCGACAGGGAAAGAGACCCAGTACTTC
CDR3aa: CASSLPTGKETQYF
v_gene: TRBV12-3/TRBV12-4
abundance: NA
j_gene: TRBJ2-5
d_gene: TRBD1

CDR3nt: TGTGCCAGCAGTTTTCTAGCGGGTACCTACGAGCAGTACTTC
CDR3aa: CASSFLAGTYEQYF
v_gene: TRBV12-3/TRBV12-4
abundance: few
j_gene: TRBJ2-7
d_gene: TRBD2

CDR3nt: TGTGCCAGCAGCTTAGAACTAGCGGGAGGGGAGTACGAGCAGTACTTC
CDR3aa: CASSLELAGGEYEQYF
v_gene: TRBV11-2
abundance: few
j_gene: TRBJ2-7
d_gene: TRBD2

CDR3nt: TGCGCCAGCAGCCAAGAAGTCCTAAACACCGGGGAGCTGTTTTTT
CDR3aa: CASSQEVLNTGELFF
v_gene: TRBV4-1
abundance: NA
j_gene: TRBJ2-2
d_gene: NA

CDR3nt: TGTGCCAGCAGCTTATCGGCGGGAGTTTACAATGAGCAGTTCTTC
CDR3aa: CASSLSAGVYNEQFF
v_gene: TRBV7-9
abundance: few
j_gene: TRBJ2-1
d_gene: TRBD2

CDR3nt: TGTGCCAGCAGCGTAACAGGGGGCACATGGACAGATACGCAGTATTTT
CDR3aa: CASSVTGGTWTDTQYF
v_gene: TRBV2
abundance: NA
j_gene: TRBJ2-3
d_gene: TRBD1

CDR3nt: TGTGCCAGCAGCCTCAACGTCCCTCAAGCTTTCTTT
CDR3aa: CASSLNVPQAFF
v_gene: TRBV7-7
abundance: NA
j_gene: TRBJ1-1
d_gene: NA

CDR3nt: TGCGCCAGCAGCCTCGAGCGGGGGGGCACCGGGGAGCTGTTTTTT
CDR3aa: CASSLERGGTGELFF
v_gene: TRBV4-1
abundance: NA
j_gene: TRBJ2-2
d_gene: TRBD2

CDR3nt: TGTGCCATCAGTGTCCAGGGCCCACAAGCTTCCTACGAGCAGTACTTC
CDR3aa: CAISVQGPQASYEQYF
v_gene: TRBV10-3
abundance: NA
j_gene: TRBJ2-7
d_gene: NA

CDR3nt: TGCGCCAGCAGCTTGTTGACAGGGGAGGACACCGGGGAGCTGTTTTTT
CDR3aa: CASSLLTGEDTGELFF
v_gene: TRBV5-1
abundance: few
j_gene: TRBJ2-2
d_gene: TRBD1

CDR3nt: TGCGCCAGCAGCTCCTCCGGGGGACAGGGGAATGAAAAACTGTTTTTT
CDR3aa: CASSSSGGQGNEKLFF
v_gene: TRBV5-1
abundance: few
j_gene: TRBJ1-4
d_gene: TRBD1

CDR3nt: TGTGCCAGCAGCGTAGCTAGCTGGGACGCGCTAAGCTCCTACAATGAGCAGTTCTTC
CDR3aa: CASSVASWDALSSYNEQFF
v_gene: TRBV9
abundance: NA
j_gene: TRBJ2-1
d_gene: NA